Sequencing of this T cell receptor (beta chain) was carried out in a study of blood T cells in healthy people across ages. Broader study findings: More naive CD4+ cells and higher diversity were found in long-lived than in aged donors. Using unsorted PBMCs precluded a conclusive naive versus antigen-experienced comparison.

V was cut by 5 bases and J by 5 bases, with 21 bases left in between. There are 16 residues in the CDR3. Germline values: CDR1 SGHTA, CDR2 FQGNSA. With a J-beta primer mix and a sample-barcoded 5' primer, a second PCR ran about 7 to 12 cycles. Each cDNA was tagged by a template-switch adaptor containing 12 random nucleotides. TCRdb passed the 5' RACE reads through MiXCR, listing each CDR3 protein once. This table holds 1,300,000 or so distinct CDR3 sequences, almost 60% found once. Note on this clonotype: The antigen is unknown.

Drawn from each donor were approximately 9.5 milliliters of peripheral blood. This clonotype was obtained from a man younger than 35 in good health. The sequencing sample was made of blood. This chain connects TRBV7-2 to TRBJ2-5; D might be TRBD2 (6 bases). CDR3 bases: TGTGCCAGCAGCATGATCGGACGGACGGGGAGGGAGACCCAGTACTTC. Protein: CASSMIGRTGRETQYF.